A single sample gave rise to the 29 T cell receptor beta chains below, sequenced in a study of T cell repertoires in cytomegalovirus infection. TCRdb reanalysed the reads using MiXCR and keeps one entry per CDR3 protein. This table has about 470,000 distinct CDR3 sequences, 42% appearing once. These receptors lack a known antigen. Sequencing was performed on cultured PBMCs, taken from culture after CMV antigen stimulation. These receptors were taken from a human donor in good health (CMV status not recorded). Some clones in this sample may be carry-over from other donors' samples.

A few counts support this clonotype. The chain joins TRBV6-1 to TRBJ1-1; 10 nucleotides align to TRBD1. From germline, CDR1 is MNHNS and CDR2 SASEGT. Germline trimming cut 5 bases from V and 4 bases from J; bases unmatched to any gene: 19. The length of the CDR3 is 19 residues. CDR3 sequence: CASSLVSSGQGVHRTEAFF. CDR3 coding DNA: TGTGCCAGCAGTTTAGTGTCCTCAGGACAGGGGGTACATCGCACTGAAGCTTTCTTT.

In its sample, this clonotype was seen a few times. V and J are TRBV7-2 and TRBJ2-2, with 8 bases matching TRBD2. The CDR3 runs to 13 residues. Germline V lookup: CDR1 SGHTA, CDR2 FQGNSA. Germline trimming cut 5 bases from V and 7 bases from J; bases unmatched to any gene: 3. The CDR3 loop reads CASSPAGGGELFF. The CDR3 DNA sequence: TGTGCCAGCAGCCCGGCGGGGGGCGGGGAGCTGTTTTTT.

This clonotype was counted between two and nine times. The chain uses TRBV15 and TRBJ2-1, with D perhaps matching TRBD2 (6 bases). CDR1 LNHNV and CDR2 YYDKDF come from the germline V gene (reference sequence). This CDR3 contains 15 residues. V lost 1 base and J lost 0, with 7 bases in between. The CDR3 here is CATSRVGSSYNEQFF. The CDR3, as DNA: TGTGCCACCAGCAGAGTCGGGAGCTCCTACAATGAGCAGTTCTTC.

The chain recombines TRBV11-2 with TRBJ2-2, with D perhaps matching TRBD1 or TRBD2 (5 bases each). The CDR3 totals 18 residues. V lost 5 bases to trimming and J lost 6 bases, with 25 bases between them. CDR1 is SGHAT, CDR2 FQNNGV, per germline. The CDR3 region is CASSTRTGPHGAPGELFF. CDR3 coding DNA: TGTGCCAGCAGCACTCGAACGGGACCCCACGGGGCTCCCGGGGAGCTGTTTTTT.

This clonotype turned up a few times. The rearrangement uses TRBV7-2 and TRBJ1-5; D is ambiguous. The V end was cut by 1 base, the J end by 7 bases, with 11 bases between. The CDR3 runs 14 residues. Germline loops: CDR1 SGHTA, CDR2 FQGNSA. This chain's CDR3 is CASSLVGFGQPQHF. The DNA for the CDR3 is TGTGCCAGCAGCTTAGTAGGCTTCGGACAGCCCCAGCATTTT. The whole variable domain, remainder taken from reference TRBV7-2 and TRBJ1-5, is GAGVSQSPSNKVTEKGKDVELRCDPISGHTALYWYRQSLGQGLEFLIYFQGNSAPDKSGLPSDRFSAERTGGSVSTLTIQRTQQEDSAVYLCASSLVGFGQPQHFGDGTRLSIL.

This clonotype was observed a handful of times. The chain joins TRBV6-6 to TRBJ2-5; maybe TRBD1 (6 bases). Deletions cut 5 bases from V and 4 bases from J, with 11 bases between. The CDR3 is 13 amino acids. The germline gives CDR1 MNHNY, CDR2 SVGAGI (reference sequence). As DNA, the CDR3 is TGTGCCAGCAGTATCGTAGGGGGAGAGACCCAGTACTTC. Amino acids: CASSIVGGETQYF.

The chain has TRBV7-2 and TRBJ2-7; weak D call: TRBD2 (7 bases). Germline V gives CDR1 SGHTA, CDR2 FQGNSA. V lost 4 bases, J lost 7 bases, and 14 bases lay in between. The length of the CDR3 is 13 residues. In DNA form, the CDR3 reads TGTGCCAGCAGCTCCCAAGGGGGGGGGGAGCAGTACTTC. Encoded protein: CASSSQGGGEQYF.

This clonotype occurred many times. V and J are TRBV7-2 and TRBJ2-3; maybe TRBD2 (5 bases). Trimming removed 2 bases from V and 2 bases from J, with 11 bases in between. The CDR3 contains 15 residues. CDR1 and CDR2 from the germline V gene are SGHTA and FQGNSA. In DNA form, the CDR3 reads TGTGCCAGCAGCTTACGGGGTCCCATCACAGATACGCAGTATTTT. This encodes CASSLRGPITDTQYF.

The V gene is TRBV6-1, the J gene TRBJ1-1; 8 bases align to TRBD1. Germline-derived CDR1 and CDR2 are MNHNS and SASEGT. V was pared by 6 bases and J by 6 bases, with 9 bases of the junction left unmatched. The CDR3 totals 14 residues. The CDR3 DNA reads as TGTGCCAGCAGGGCAGCAGGGGGCCGTCCTGAAGCTTTCTTT. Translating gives CASRAAGGRPEAFF.

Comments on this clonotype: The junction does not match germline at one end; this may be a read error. CDR3 residues: CASSYGGLNSEAFF. The DNA for the CDR3 is TGTGCCAGCAGTTACGGAGGACTTAACAGTGAAGCTTTCTTT. The rearrangement joins TRBV6-8 to TRBJ1-1; D ambiguous. From germline, CDR1 is MNHGY and CDR2 SAAAGT. CDR3 length equals 14 residues.

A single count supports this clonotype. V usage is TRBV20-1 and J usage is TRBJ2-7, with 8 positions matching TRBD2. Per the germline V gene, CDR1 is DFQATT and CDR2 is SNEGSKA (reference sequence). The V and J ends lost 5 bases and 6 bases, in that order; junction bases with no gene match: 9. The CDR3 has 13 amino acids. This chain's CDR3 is CSAHPAGGREQYF. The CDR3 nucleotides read TGCAGTGCTCATCCGGCGGGAGGCCGCGAGCAGTACTTC.

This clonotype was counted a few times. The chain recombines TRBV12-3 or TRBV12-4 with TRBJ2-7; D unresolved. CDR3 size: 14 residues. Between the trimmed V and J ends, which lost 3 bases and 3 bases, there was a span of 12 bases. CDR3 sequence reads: CASSFRGRIYEQYF. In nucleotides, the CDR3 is TGTGCCAGCAGTTTCCGCGGACGGATCTACGAGCAGTACTTC.

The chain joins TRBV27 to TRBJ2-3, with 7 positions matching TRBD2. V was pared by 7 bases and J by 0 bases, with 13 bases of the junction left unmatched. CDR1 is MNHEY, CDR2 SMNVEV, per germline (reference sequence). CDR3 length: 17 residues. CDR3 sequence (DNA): TGTGCCAGCACCCTATATAGTAGCGGGCCTAGCACAGATACGCAGTATTTT. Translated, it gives CASTLYSSGPSTDTQYF.

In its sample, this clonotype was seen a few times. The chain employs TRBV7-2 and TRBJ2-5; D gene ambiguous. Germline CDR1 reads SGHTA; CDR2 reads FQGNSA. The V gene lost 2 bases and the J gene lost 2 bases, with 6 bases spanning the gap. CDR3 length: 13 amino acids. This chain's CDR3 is CASSLNRQETQYF. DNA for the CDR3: TGTGCCAGCAGCTTAAACCGGCAAGAGACCCAGTACTTC.

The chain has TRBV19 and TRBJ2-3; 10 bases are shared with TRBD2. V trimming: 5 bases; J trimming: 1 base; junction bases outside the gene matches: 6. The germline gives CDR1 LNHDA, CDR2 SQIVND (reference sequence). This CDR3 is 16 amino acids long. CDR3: CASSSLAGAGTDTQYF. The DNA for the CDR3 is TGTGCCAGTAGTTCCCTAGCGGGGGCGGGCACAGATACGCAGTATTTT.

This CDR3 is CASSPQPAVNTGELFF. The CDR3 DNA reads as TGTGCCAGCAGCCCTCAGCCAGCTGTCAACACCGGGGAGCTGTTTTTT. The rearrangement joins TRBV7-2 to TRBJ2-2; D unclear. The germline V gene encodes CDR1 SGHTA and CDR2 FQGNSA. This CDR3 is 16 amino acids long. V lost 5 bases and J 2 bases, leaving 15 bases between the germline ends.

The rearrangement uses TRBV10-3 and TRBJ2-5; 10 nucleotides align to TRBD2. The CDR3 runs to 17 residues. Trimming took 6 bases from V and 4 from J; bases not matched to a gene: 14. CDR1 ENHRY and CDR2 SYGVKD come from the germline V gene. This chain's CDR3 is CAIRGAASGGQGETQYF. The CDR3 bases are TGTGCCATCAGGGGTGCGGCTAGCGGGGGTCAAGGAGAGACCCAGTACTTC.

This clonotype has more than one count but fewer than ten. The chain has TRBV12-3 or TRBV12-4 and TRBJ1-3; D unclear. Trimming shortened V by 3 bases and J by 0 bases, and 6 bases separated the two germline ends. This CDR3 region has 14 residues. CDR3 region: CASSFRSSGNTIYF. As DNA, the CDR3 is TGTGCCAGCAGTTTCCGGAGCTCTGGAAACACCATATATTTT.

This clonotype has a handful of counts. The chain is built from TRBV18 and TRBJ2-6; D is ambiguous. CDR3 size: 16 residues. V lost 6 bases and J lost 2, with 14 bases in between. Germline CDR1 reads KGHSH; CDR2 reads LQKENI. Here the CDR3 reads CASSRSVQAGANVLTF. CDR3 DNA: TGTGCCAGCTCTCGCAGCGTCCAGGCTGGGGCCAACGTCCTGACTTTC. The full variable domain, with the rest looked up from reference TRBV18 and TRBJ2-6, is NAGVMQNPRHLVRRRGQEARLRCSPMKGHSHVYWYRQLPEEGLKFMVYLQKENIIDESGMPKERFSAEFPKEGPSILRIQQVVRGDSAAYFCASSRSVQAGANVLTFGAGSRLTVL.

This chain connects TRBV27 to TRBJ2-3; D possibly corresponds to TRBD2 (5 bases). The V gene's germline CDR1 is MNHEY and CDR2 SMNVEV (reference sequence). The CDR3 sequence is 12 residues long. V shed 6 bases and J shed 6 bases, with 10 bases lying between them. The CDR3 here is CASREGRDTQYF. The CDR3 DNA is TGTGCCAGCAGAGAGGGCCGTGATACGCAGTATTTT.

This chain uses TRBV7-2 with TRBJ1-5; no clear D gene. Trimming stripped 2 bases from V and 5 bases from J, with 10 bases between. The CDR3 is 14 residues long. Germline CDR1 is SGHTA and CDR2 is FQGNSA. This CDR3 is CASSLISRDQPQHF. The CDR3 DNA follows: TGTGCCAGCAGCTTAATTTCCAGAGATCAGCCCCAGCATTTT. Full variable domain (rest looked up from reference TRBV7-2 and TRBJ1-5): GAGVSQSPSNKVTEKGKDVELRCDPISGHTALYWYRQSLGQGLEFLIYFQGNSAPDKSGLPSDRFSAERTGGSVSTLTIQRTQQEDSAVYLCASSLISRDQPQHFGDGTRLSIL.

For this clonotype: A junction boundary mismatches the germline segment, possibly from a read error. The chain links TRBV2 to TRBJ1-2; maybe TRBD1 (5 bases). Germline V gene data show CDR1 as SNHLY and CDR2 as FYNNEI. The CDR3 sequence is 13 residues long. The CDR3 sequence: CASSEGTPYGYTF. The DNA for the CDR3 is TGTGCCAGCAGCGAAGGGACCCCCTATGGCTACACCTTC. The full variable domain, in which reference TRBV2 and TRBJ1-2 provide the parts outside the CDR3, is EPEVTQTPSHQVTQMGQEVILRCVPISNHLYFYWYRQILGQKVEFLVSFYNNEISEKSEIFDDQFSVERPDGSNFTLKIRSTKLEDSAMYFCASSEGTPYGYTFGSGTRLTVV.

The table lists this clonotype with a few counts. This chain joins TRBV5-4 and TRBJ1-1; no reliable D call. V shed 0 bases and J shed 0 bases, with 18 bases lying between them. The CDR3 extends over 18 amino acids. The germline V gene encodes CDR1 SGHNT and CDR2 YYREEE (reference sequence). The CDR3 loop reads CASSLGERGPELNTEAFF. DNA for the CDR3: TGTGCCAGCAGCTTGGGGGAGAGAGGGCCAGAGCTGAACACTGAAGCTTTCTTT.

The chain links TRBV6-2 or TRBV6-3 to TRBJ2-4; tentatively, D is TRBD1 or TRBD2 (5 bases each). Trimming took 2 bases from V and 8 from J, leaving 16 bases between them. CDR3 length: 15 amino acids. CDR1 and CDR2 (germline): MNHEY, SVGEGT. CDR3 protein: CASSYGGGSVDIQYF. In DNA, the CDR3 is TGTGCCAGCAGTTACGGTGGGGGTAGCGTGGACATTCAGTACTTC.

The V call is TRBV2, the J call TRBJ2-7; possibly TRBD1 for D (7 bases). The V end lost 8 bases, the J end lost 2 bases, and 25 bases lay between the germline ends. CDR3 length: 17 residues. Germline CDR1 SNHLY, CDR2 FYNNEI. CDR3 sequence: CASLGPGDRTGAYEQYF. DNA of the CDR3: TGTGCCAGCCTCGGACCGGGGGACCGCACAGGGGCCTACGAGCAGTACTTC.

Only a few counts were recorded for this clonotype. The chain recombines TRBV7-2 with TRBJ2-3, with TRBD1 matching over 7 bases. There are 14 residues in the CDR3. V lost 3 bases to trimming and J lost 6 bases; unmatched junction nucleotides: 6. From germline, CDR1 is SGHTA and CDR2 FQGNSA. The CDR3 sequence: CASSFNRGLDTQYF. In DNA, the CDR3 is TGTGCCAGCAGCTTCAACAGGGGTTTGGATACGCAGTATTTT.

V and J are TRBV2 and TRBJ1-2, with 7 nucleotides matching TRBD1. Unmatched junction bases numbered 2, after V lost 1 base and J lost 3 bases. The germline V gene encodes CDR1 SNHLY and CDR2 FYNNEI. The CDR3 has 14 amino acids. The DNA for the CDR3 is TGTGCCAGCAGTGAAGAGGGGGCTTACTATGGCTACACCTTC. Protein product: CASSEEGAYYGYTF.

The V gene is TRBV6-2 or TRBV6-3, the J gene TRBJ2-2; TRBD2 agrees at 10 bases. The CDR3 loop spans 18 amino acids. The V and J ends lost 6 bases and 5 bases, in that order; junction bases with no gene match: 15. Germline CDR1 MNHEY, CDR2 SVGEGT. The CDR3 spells CASSAPPPRTSGTGELFF. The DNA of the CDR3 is TGTGCCAGCAGCGCCCCCCCCCCACGGACTAGCGGAACCGGGGAGCTGTTTTTT.

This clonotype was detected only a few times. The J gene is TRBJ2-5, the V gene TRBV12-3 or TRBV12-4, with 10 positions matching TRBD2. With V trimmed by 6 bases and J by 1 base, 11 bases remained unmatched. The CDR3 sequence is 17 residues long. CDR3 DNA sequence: TGTGCCAGCAGCTCCCACATAGCGGGGGGTTTCCAAGAGACCCAGTACTTC. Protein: CASSSHIAGGFQETQYF.